This record looks at one T cell receptor (beta chain) sequence and its context. The antigen remains undetermined. The data belong to a study of OX40 agonist ivuxolimab in advanced cancers. Overall study findings and caveats: In general, CD8+ T cells held more expanded clones than CD4+ did, on average.

TCRdb's table, derived via immunoSEQ multiplex PCR, lists solely in-frame clones and lacks some. Seen here are 53,000 or so clones, less than 85% observed once, and the top ten hold 13%. Unmatched junction bases numbered 3, after V lost 1 base and J lost 0 bases. CDR1 and CDR2 from the germline V gene are SGHTA and FQGTGA. This CDR3 has 17 amino acids. The sequence came from an adult with an advanced solid tumor such as melanoma, head and neck, liver or kidney cancer. V and J are TRBV7-3 and TRBJ2-3; 11 bases align to TRBD2. This material consisted of CD4+ or CD8+ T cells sorted from blood, taken in a trial of the OX40 agonist ivuxolimab. DNA for the CDR3: TGTGCCAGCAGCTTAATCGGGACTAGCGGTAGCACAGATACGCAGTATTTT. Amino acid sequence: CASSLIGTSGSTDTQYF.